These 19 T cell receptor beta chains were all obtained from the same sample, sequenced in a study of cytomegalovirus exposure and HLA in healthy donors. TCRdb's table, derived via immunoSEQ multiplex PCR, lists solely in-frame clones and lacks some. The repertoire holds some 170,000 clones, with more than 75% as singletons. Material for sequencing was PBMCs. The receptors come from a man between 18 and 35 years old in good health and CMV-seropositive.

This rearrangement joins TRBV29-1 to TRBJ2-2; 11 bases are a match to TRBD2. The junction had 9 bases not matched to a gene; V was cut back by 7 bases and J by 5 bases. From germline, CDR1 is SQVTM and CDR2 ANQGSEA. The CDR3 has 15 amino acids. CDR3 in DNA: TGCAGCGGCTCAACTAGCGGGAGCCAAACCGGGGAGCTGTTTTTT. Protein sequence: CSGSTSGSQTGELFF.

This chain links TRBV28 with TRBJ2-4; a possible D gene is TRBD1 (6 bases). From germline, CDR1 is MDHEN and CDR2 SYDVKM. The CDR3 has 13 amino acids. The V end was cut by 4 bases, the J end by 7 bases, with 11 bases between. This CDR3 is CASSSAGVNIQYF. CDR3 nucleotides: TGTGCCAGCAGTTCTGCAGGGGTCAACATTCAGTACTTC.

This clone is a singleton in its sample. The V and J genes are TRBV6-4 and TRBJ1-4, with TRBD1 matching 7 bases. Trimming at V came to 4 bases and at J to 2 bases, leaving 13 bases not matched to a gene. The CDR3 is 18 amino acids. In germline, CDR1 is MRHNA, CDR2 SNTAGT. The CDR3 sequence: CASSGPQGIEGTNEKLFF. The CDR3 region has the DNA TGTGCCAGCAGTGGTCCACAGGGGATAGAAGGGACTAATGAAAAACTGTTTTTT.

The chain combines TRBV9 with TRBJ1-5; maybe TRBD1 (5 bases). Germline CDR1 reads SGDLS; CDR2 reads YYNGEE. The CDR3 is 14 amino acids. V lost 3 bases to trimming and J lost 7 bases, with 14 bases between them. The CDR3 DNA reads as TGTGCCAGCAGCGCCCAGGGATCCCGGCAGCCCCAGCATTTT. This gives the protein CASSAQGSRQPQHF. The whole variable domain, filled in from reference TRBV9 and TRBJ1-5, reads DSGVTQTPKHLITATGQRVTLRCSPRSGDLSVYWYQQSLDQGLQFLIQYYNGEERAKGNILERFSAQQFPDLHSELNLSSLELGDSALYFCASSAQGSRQPQHFGDGTRLSIL.

The V call is TRBV5-6, the J call TRBJ2-5; 11 bases agree with TRBD2. Germline-derived CDR1 and CDR2 are SGHDT and YYEEEE. This CDR3 is 16 amino acids long. V was clipped by 0 bases and J by 2 bases; unmatched bases: 3. The CDR3 DNA follows: TGTGCCAGCAGCTTGGGGGGACTAGCGGCACAAGAGACCCAGTACTTC. Its protein is CASSLGGLAAQETQYF.

This clone appeared a single time. The chain has TRBV7-8 and TRBJ2-7; D perhaps matches TRBD2 (5 bases). The V and J ends lost 5 bases and 4 bases respectively, with 15 bases between them. The CDR3 is 14 residues long. Germline values: CDR1 SGHVS, CDR2 FQNEAQ. The CDR3 DNA reads TGTGCCAGCAGCGCGGGCGGACGGGGTTACGAGCAGTACTTC. It codes for CASSAGGRGYEQYF.

The V call is TRBV7-2, the J call TRBJ2-6, with 8 positions matching TRBD2. Per the germline V gene, CDR1 is SGHTA and CDR2 is FQGNSA. The CDR3 is 15 residues long. After removal of 4 bases from V and 7 bases from J, the junction contained 6 bases not matched to a gene. CDR3 sequence (DNA): TGTGCCAGCAGCTCAAGCCGGGGGGGTGCCAACGTCCTGACTTTC. It translates to CASSSSRGGANVLTF.

The J gene is TRBJ1-5, the V gene TRBV13, with TRBD1 matching 11 bases. This CDR3 is 15 amino acids long. V lost 4 bases to trimming and J lost 5 bases; unmatched junction nucleotides: 4. Germline CDR1 is PRHDT and CDR2 is FYEKMQ (reference sequence). CDR3 sequence reads: CASSSGTGGYQPQHF. The CDR3 DNA reads TGTGCCAGCAGCTCCGGGACAGGGGGGTATCAGCCCCAGCATTTT.

The rearrangement links TRBV7-2 to TRBJ1-5; 8 nucleotides agree with TRBD1. Trimming at V came to 2 bases and at J to 6 bases, leaving 9 bases not matched to a gene. CDR3 length: 16 amino acids. Germline V gene sequence: CDR1 SGHTA, CDR2 FQGNSA. Written as DNA, the CDR3 is TGTGCCAGCAGCTTAAGTCCAGGGGGCAATTTTCAGCCCCAGCATTTT. As protein: CASSLSPGGNFQPQHF.

This clone was counted ten times or more. The chain joins TRBV6-5 to TRBJ2-7, with TRBD2 as a possible D gene (6 bases). Trimming pared 5 bases from V and 3 bases from J, leaving 17 bases between. The CDR3 extends over 15 amino acids. Germline CDR1 MNHEY, CDR2 SVGAGI. The CDR3 loop is CASSSPGTGVYEQYF. CDR3 in DNA: TGTGCCAGCAGTAGCCCCGGGACGGGAGTCTACGAGCAGTACTTC.

The V call is TRBV6-6, the J call TRBJ1-5, with a weak D call TRBD1 (6 bases). The CDR3 has 16 residues. The V end was cut by 2 bases, the J end by 4 bases, with 15 bases between. The germline V gene encodes CDR1 MNHNY and CDR2 SVGAGI (reference sequence). The CDR3, as DNA: TGTGCCAGCAGTTACCTTGCAGGGGCAGGGAATCAGCCCCAGCATTTT. Protein sequence: CASSYLAGAGNQPQHF.

This sequence joins TRBV7-2 and TRBJ2-1; 14 positions agree with TRBD2. J was trimmed by 10 bases and V by 3 bases; bases with no gene match: 5. Germline V gives CDR1 SGHTA, CDR2 FQGNSA. This CDR3 is built from 15 residues. CDR3 region: CASSFRLAGGREQFF. The CDR3 bases are TGTGCCAGCAGCTTTAGACTAGCGGGGGGGCGGGAGCAGTTCTTC.

Notes on this clone: The junction departs from germline at one end; a sequencing error may be responsible. CDR3 nucleotide sequence: TGTGCCAGCAGGTTGGGGACAGGGGGAGACACCGGGGAGCTGTTTTTT. This sequence encodes CASRLGTGGDTGELFF. V gene TRBV5-6 combines with J gene TRBJ2-2; 11 bases agree with TRBD1. CDR3 length equals 16 residues. Germline CDR1 reads SGHDT; CDR2 reads YYEEEE. Variable domain in full (rest from reference TRBV5-6 and TRBJ2-2): DAGVTQSPTHLIKTRGQQVTLRCSPKSGHDTVSWYQQALGQGPQFIFQYYEEEERQRGNFPDRFSGHQFPNYSSELNVNALLLGDSALYLCASRLGTGGDTGELFFGEGSRLTVL.

The rearrangement links TRBV28 to TRBJ2-1, with TRBD2 identical over 8 bases. CDR1 and CDR2 from the germline V gene are MDHEN and SYDVKM. Trimming cost V 5 bases and J 9 bases; bases outside gene matches: 12. This CDR3 comprises 15 residues. The CDR3 region has the DNA TGTGCCAGCAGTGGTGGTGGCGGGAGGTATTTTGAGCAGTTCTTC. This translates into CASSGGGGRYFEQFF.

The chain employs TRBV30 and TRBJ1-4, with 11 positions matching TRBD1. The V gene end was trimmed by 4 bases and the J gene end by 7 bases; junction bases not matched to a gene: 2. Per germline, CDR1 GTSNPN and CDR2 SVGIG (reference sequence). The CDR3 contains 13 residues. The CDR3 bases are TGTGCCTGGACCGGGACAGGGGGTGAAAAACTGTTTTTT. This codes for CAWTGTGGEKLFF.

The genes are TRBV5-5 and TRBJ2-1; maybe TRBD2 (5 bases). Trimming pared 3 bases from V and 7 bases from J, leaving 17 bases between. CDR3 size: 15 residues. Germline CDR1 and CDR2: SGHKS and YYEKEE (reference sequence). Written as DNA, the CDR3 is TGTGCCAGCAGCTCTTCACAGATTCCGGGGAATGAGCAGTTCTTC. Its translation: CASSSSQIPGNEQFF.

The rearrangement links TRBV5-5 to TRBJ2-6; 12 bases map to TRBD2. The V gene's germline CDR1 is SGHKS and CDR2 YYEKEE (reference sequence). V lost 4 bases, J lost 2 bases, and 7 bases stayed unmatched. The CDR3 consists of 18 residues. DNA for the CDR3: TGTGCCAGCAGCGCGCGACTAGCGGGAGCTACTGGGGCCAACGTCCTGACTTTC. This gives the protein CASSARLAGATGANVLTF.

The rearrangement joins TRBV27 to TRBJ2-1; D gene ambiguous. The CDR3 contains 17 residues. CDR1 and CDR2 (germline): MNHEY, SMNVEV (reference sequence). V lost 6 bases and J lost 4, with 22 bases in between. The CDR3 reads CASSLYGLVSPYNEQFF. The DNA of the CDR3 is TGTGCCAGCAGCCTATACGGCCTAGTCTCGCCTTACAATGAGCAGTTCTTC.

The rearrangement joins TRBV27 to TRBJ2-5; 8 bases line up with TRBD2. Germline trimming cut 5 bases from V and 2 bases from J; bases unmatched to any gene: 4. The CDR3 totals 14 residues. Per the germline V gene, CDR1 is MNHEY and CDR2 is SMNVEV (reference sequence). This CDR3 reads CASSPGTRQETQYF. CDR3 coding DNA: TGTGCCAGCAGTCCCGGGACTAGACAAGAGACCCAGTACTTC.